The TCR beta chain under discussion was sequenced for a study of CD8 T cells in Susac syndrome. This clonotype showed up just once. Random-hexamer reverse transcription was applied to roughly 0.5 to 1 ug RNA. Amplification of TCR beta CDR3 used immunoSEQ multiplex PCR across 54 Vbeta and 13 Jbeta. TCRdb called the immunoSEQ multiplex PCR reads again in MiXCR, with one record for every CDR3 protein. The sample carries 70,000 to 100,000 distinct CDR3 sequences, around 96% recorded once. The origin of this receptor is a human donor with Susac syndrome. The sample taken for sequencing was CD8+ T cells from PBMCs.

This chain's CDR3 is CASSLGTDTEAFF. The CDR3 DNA reads as TGTGCCAGCAGCTTAGGGACAGACACTGAAGCTTTCTTT. The rearrangement joins TRBV11-2 to TRBJ1-1, with a tentative D call TRBD1 (6 bases). Germline V gives CDR1 SGHAT, CDR2 FQNNGV. The V end lost 1 base, the J end lost 3 bases, and 6 bases lay between the germline ends. The CDR3 has 13 residues. Combining the CDR3 with reference TRBV11-2 and TRBJ1-1 gives the whole variable domain EAGVAQSPRYKIIEKRQSVAFWCNPISGHATLYWYQQILGQGPKLLIQFQNNGVVDDSQLPKDRFSAERLKGVDSTLKIQPAKLEDSAVYLCASSLGTDTEAFFGQGTRLTVV.